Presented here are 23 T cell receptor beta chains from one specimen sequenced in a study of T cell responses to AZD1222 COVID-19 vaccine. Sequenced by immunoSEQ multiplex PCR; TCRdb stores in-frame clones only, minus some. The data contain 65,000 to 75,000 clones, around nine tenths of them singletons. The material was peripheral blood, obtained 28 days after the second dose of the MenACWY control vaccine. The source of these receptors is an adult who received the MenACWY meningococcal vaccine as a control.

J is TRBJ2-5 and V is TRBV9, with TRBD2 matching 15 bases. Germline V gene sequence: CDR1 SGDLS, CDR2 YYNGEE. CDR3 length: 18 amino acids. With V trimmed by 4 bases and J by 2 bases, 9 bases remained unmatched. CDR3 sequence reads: CASSPGTSGGRRQETQYF. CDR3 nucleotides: TGTGCCAGCAGCCCTGGGACTAGCGGGGGGCGGCGACAAGAGACCCAGTACTTC.

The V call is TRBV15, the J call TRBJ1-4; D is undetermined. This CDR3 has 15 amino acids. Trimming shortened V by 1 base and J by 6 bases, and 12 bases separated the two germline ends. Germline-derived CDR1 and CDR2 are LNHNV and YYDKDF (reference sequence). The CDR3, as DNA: TGTGCCACCAGCAGAGCTCGGGTCGCGGATGAAAAACTGTTTTTT. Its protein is CATSRARVADEKLFF. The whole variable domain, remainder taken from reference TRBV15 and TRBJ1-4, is DAMVIQNPRYQVTQFGKPVTLSCSQTLNHNVMYWYQQKSSQAPKLLFHYYDKDFNNEADTPDNFQSRRPNTSFCFLDIRSPGLGDTAMYLCATSRARVADEKLFFGSGTQLSVL.

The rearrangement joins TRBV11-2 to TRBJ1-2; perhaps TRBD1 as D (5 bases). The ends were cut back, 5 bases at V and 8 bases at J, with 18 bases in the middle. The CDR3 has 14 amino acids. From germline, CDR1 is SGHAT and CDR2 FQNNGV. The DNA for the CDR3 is TGTGCCAGCAGCCTCGATTGGGGGGGGACCGGCTACACCTTC. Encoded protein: CASSLDWGGTGYTF.

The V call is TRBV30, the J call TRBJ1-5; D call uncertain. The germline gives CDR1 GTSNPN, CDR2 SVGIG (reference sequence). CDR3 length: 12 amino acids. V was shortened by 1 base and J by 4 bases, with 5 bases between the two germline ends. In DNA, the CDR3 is TGTGCCTGGAGTGGGGAGAATCAGCCCCAGCATTTT. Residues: CAWSGENQPQHF.

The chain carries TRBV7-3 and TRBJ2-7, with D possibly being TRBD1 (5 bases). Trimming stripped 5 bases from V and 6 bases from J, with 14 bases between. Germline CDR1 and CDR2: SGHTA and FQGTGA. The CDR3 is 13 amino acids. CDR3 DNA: TGTGCCAGCAGCCCTGACAGAAATCGCGAGCAGTACTTC. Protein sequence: CASSPDRNREQYF.

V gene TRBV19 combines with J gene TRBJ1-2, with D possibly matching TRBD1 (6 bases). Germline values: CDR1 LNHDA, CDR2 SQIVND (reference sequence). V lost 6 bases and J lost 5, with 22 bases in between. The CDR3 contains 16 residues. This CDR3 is CASSLLDKGGKYGYTF. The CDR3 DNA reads TGTGCCAGTAGCCTTCTTGATAAAGGGGGGAAGTATGGCTACACCTTC. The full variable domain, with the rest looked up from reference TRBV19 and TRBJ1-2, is DGGITQSPKYLFRKEGQNVTLSCEQNLNHDAMYWYRQDPGQGLRLIYYSQIVNDFQKGDIAEGYSVSREKKESFPLTVTSAQKNPTAFYLCASSLLDKGGKYGYTFGSGTRLTVV.

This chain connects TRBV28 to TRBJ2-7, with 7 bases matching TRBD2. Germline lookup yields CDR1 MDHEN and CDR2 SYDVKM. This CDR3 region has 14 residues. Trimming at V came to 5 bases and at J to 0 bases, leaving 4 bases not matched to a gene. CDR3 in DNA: TGTGCCAGCAGTGGGGGGGGTCCCTCCTACGAGCAGTACTTC. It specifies CASSGGGPSYEQYF.

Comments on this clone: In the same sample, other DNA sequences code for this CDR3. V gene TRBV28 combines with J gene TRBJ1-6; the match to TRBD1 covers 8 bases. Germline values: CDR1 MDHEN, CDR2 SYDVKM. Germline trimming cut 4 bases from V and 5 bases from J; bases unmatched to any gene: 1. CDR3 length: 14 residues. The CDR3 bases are TGTGCCAGCAGTTGGGGACAGGATAATTCACCCCTCCACTTT. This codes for CASSWGQDNSPLHF.

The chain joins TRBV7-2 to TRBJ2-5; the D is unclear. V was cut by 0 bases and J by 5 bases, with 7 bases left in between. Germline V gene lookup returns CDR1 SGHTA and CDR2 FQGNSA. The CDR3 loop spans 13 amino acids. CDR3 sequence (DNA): TGTGCCAGCAGCTTAGCGGGGTCTGAGACCCAGTACTTC. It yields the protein CASSLAGSETQYF.

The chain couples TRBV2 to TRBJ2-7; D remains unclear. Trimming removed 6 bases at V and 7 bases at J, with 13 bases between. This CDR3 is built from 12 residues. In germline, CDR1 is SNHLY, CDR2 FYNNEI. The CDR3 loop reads CASREFRPEQYF. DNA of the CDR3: TGTGCCAGCAGGGAATTTAGACCGGAGCAGTACTTC.

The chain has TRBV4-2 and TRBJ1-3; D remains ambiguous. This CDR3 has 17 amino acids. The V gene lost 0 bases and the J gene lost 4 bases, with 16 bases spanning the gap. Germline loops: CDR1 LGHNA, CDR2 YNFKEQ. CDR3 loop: CASSQDPLPAVGNTIYF. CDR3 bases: TGTGCCAGCAGCCAAGACCCGCTACCGGCAGTGGGAAACACCATATATTTT.

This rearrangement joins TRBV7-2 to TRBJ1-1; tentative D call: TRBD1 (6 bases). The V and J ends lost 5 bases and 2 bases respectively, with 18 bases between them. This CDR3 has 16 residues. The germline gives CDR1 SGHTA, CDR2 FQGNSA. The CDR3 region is CASSLGAGGQNTEAFF. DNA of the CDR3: TGTGCCAGCAGCCTCGGGGCCGGGGGGCAAAACACTGAAGCTTTCTTT.

The CDR3 loop reads CASSVTTSNQPQHF. The CDR3 bases are TGTGCCAGCAGTGTGACAACCAGCAATCAGCCCCAGCATTTT. This sequence joins TRBV28 and TRBJ1-5; D remains ambiguous. The CDR3 runs to 14 residues. CDR1 and CDR2 (germline): MDHEN, SYDVKM. Trimming stripped 5 bases from V and 1 base from J, with 9 bases between.

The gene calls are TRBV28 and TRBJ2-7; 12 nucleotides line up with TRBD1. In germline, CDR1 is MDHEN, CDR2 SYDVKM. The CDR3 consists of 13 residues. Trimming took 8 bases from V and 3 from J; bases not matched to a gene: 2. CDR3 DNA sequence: TGTGCCAGCGGGACAGGGGGCATCTACGAGCAGTACTTC. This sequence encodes CASGTGGIYEQYF.

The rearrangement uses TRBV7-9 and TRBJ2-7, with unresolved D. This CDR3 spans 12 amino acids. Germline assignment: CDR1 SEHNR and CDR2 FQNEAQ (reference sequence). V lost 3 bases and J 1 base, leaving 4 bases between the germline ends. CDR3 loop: CASSFGSYEQYF. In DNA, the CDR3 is TGTGCCAGCAGCTTTGGATCCTACGAGCAGTACTTC.

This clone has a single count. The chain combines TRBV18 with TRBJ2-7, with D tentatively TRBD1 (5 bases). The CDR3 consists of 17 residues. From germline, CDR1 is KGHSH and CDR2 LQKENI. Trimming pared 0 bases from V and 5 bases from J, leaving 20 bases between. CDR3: CASSPPGAGRSRDEQYF. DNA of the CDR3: TGTGCCAGCTCACCACCCGGAGCAGGGCGGTCCAGGGACGAGCAGTACTTC.

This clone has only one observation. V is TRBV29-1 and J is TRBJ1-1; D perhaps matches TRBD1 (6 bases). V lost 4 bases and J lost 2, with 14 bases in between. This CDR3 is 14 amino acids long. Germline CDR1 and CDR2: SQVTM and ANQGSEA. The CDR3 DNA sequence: TGCAGCGTTGCACAGGGAAGCATCAACACTGAAGCTTTCTTT. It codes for CSVAQGSINTEAFF.

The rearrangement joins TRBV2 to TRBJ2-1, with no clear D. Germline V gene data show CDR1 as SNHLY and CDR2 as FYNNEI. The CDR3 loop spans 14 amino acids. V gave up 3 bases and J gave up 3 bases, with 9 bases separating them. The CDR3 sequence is CASSEWVDYNEQFF. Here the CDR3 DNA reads TGTGCCAGCAGTGAGTGGGTCGACTACAATGAGCAGTTCTTC.

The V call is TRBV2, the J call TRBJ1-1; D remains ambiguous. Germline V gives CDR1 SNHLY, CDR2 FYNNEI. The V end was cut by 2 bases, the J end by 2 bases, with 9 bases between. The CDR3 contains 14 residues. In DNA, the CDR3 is TGTGCCAGCAGTGAATATCTGGGAAACACTGAAGCTTTCTTT. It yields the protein CASSEYLGNTEAFF.

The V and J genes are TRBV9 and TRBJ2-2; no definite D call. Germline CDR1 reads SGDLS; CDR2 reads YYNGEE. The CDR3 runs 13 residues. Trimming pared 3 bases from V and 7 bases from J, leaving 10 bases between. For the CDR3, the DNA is TGTGCCAGCAGCGCAGATTACCACGGGGAGCTGTTTTTT. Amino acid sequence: CASSADYHGELFF.

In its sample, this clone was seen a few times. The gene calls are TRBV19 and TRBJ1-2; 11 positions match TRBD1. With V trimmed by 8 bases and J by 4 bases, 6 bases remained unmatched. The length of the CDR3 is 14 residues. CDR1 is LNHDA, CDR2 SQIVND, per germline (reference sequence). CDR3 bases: TGTGCCAGTGCGCGGACAGGGGGCTCCTATGGCTACACCTTC. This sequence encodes CASARTGGSYGYTF.

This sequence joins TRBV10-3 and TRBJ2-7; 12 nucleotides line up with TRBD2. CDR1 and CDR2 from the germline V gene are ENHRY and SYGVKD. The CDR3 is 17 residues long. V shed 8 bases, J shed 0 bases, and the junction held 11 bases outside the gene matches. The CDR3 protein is CAIRVVGLAGTSYEQYF. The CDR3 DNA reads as TGTGCCATCCGAGTAGTCGGACTAGCGGGAACCTCCTACGAGCAGTACTTC.

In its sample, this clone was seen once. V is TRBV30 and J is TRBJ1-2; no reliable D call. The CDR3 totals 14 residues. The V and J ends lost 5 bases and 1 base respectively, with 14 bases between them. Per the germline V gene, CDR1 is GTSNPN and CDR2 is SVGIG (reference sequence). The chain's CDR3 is CAWGDGWNNYGYTF. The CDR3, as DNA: TGTGCCTGGGGAGATGGGTGGAATAACTATGGCTACACCTTC.